The 21 T cell receptor beta chains below come from one sample, sequenced in a study of blood T cells in healthy people across ages. Then a second PCR, running about 6 to 11 cycles, was carried out with a sample-barcoded 5' primer and a J-beta primer mix. From the 5' RACE reads, TCRdb called clonotypes with MiXCR, one entry per CDR3 protein. The data hold fewer than 2,000,000 distinct CDR3 sequences, with about two fifths observed a single time. Sequencing was performed on blood. These receptors all come from a human donor in good health.

The rearrangement uses TRBV7-9 and TRBJ1-1, with D possibly matching TRBD1 (5 bases). The CDR3 has 14 residues. Trimming cost V 4 bases and J 7 bases, with 16 bases left between them. From germline, CDR1 is SEHNR and CDR2 FQNEAQ (reference sequence). In nucleotides, the CDR3 is TGTGCCAGCAGCTCGCTGAGGGGTTACAGTGAAGCTTTCTTT. The encoded protein is CASSSLRGYSEAFF. Drawing the rest from reference TRBV7-9 and TRBJ1-1, the complete variable domain is DTGVSQNPRHKITKRGQNVTFRCDPISEHNRLYWYRQTLGQGPEFLTYFQNEAQLEKSRLLSDRFSAERPKGSFSTLEIQRTEQGDSAMYLCASSSLRGYSEAFFGQGTRLTVV.

The rearrangement joins TRBV12-3 or TRBV12-4 to TRBJ1-5; 8 bases match TRBD1. Trimming at V came to 6 bases and at J to 3 bases, leaving 7 bases not matched to a gene. There are 15 residues in the CDR3. The DNA of the CDR3 is TGTGCCAGCAGCCTGGGACAGGAGCCCAATCAGCCCCAGCATTTT. Translation gives CASSLGQEPNQPQHF.

The chain carries TRBV29-1 and TRBJ1-2; D might be TRBD1 (5 bases). This CDR3 has 11 residues. CDR1 is SQVTM, CDR2 ANQGSEA, per germline. The V end was cut by 5 bases, the J end by 5 bases, with 9 bases between. Here the CDR3 reads CSVPTEYGYTF. The CDR3 DNA reads TGCAGCGTTCCGACAGAATATGGCTACACCTTC. The full variable domain, completed using reference TRBV29-1 and TRBJ1-2, is SAVISQKPSRDICQRGTSLTIQCQVDSQVTMMFWYRQQPGQSLTLIATANQGSEATYESGFVIDKFPISRPNLTFSTLTVSNMSPEDSSIYLCSVPTEYGYTFGSGTRLTVV.

A single count supports this clonotype. The conserved phenylalanine or tryptophan normally closing the CDR3 is absent here, so this likely arose from a read error. The J gene is TRBJ2-5, the V gene TRBV7-2; D not certain. The J call is doubtful: the DNA matches TRBJ2-7 better. This CDR3 contains 13 residues. Germline V gene sequence: CDR1 SGHTA, CDR2 FQGNSA. CDR3 sequence reads: CASRKTGTYEQYL. For the CDR3, the DNA is TGTGCCAGCAGAAAGACGGGTACCTACGAGCAGTACCTC.

Remarks on this clonotype: A much larger clonotype is one base distant, so this may be a read error. V is TRBV18 and J is TRBJ2-7, with D tentatively TRBD1 (5 bases). This CDR3 has 14 residues. Germline lookup yields CDR1 KGHSH and CDR2 LQKENI. CDR3 bases: TGTGCCGGCTCACCAGGCCAGGGCGACTACGAGCAGTACTTC. Translating it yields CAGSPGQGDYEQYF.

The chain links TRBV3-1 to TRBJ2-1; D unresolved. Deletions cut 5 bases from V and 3 bases from J, with 17 bases between. The germline CDR1 and CDR2 sequences are LGHDT and YNNKEL (reference sequence). The CDR3 consists of 16 residues. The CDR3 reads CASSTRRFSNYNEQFF. The CDR3, as DNA: TGTGCCAGCAGCACACGTCGGTTTTCCAACTACAATGAGCAGTTCTTC.

This clonotype has a handful of counts. The V call is TRBV7-7, the J call TRBJ2-1; 13 nucleotides align to TRBD2. V shed 5 bases, J shed 6 bases, and the junction held 7 bases outside the gene matches. This CDR3 has 16 amino acids. Germline assignment: CDR1 SSHAT and CDR2 FNYEAQ (reference sequence). The CDR3 nucleotides read TGTGCCAGCAGCACCGCGGGACTAGCGGGGATCAATGAGCAGTTCTTC. Protein product: CASSTAGLAGINEQFF. Looking up the rest from reference TRBV7-7 and TRBJ2-1 gives the full variable domain: GAGVSQSPRYKVTKRGQDVTLRCDPISSHATLYWYQQALGQGPEFLTYFNYEAQPDKSGLPSDRFSAERPEGSISTLTIQRTEQRDSAMYRCASSTAGLAGINEQFFGPGTRLTVL.

This clonotype was seen a handful of times. At one of its ends the junction is not consistent with the germline gene, which may arise from a read error. V is TRBV13 and J is TRBJ1-2; no clear D. The CDR3 is 15 residues long. CDR1 is PRHDT and CDR2 is FYEKMQ in the germline V gene (reference sequence). The CDR3 DNA sequence: TGTGCCGGCAGCTTAAGAGGATCGGGCGGGCAAGGCTACACCTTC. Protein: CAGSLRGSGGQGYTF.

The chain couples TRBV7-2 to TRBJ2-2; maybe TRBD2 (5 bases). CDR1 is SGHTA and CDR2 is FQGNSA in the germline V gene. This CDR3 spans 14 amino acids. The V and J ends lost 3 bases and 2 bases respectively, with 7 bases between them. DNA for the CDR3: TGTGCCAGCAGCTTTCCGGGAAACACCGGGGAGCTGTTTTTT. Amino acids: CASSFPGNTGELFF.

This chain joins TRBV20-1 and TRBJ2-1; 9 nucleotides match TRBD1. With 0 bases clipped from V and 2 bases from J, the junction kept 2 bases outside the gene matches. CDR1 and CDR2 (germline): DFQATT, SNEGSKA (reference sequence). The CDR3 covers 15 residues. Here the CDR3 DNA reads TGCAGTGCTAGAGATAACAGGGGGCCCTACAATGAGCAGTTCTTC. The encoded protein is CSARDNRGPYNEQFF.

The chain couples TRBV6-5 to TRBJ1-4; tentative D call: TRBD1 (5 bases). CDR1 is MNHEY and CDR2 is SVGAGI in the germline V gene. Trimming stripped 4 bases from V and 0 bases from J, with 9 bases between. This CDR3 contains 15 residues. In nucleotides, the CDR3 is TGTGCCAGCAGTTGGACATCCGCAACTAATGAAAAACTGTTTTTT. It is translated as CASSWTSATNEKLFF.

This clonotype turned up a few times. The V gene is TRBV4-3, the J gene TRBJ2-7, with a weak D call TRBD2 (6 bases). This CDR3 has 15 residues. From germline, CDR1 is LGHNA and CDR2 YSLEER. The V end was cut by 1 base, the J end by 3 bases, with 13 bases between. This CDR3 is CASSQAGTRDYEQYF. CDR3 nucleotides: TGCGCCAGCAGCCAAGCCGGGACTCGGGACTACGAGCAGTACTTC.

DNA of the CDR3: TGCAGTGCTAGAACCCCCGGGACAGCCACTGAAGCTTTCTTT. Its translation: CSARTPGTATEAFF. The chain recombines TRBV20-1 with TRBJ1-1; 7 bases line up with TRBD1. Per germline, CDR1 DFQATT and CDR2 SNEGSKA (reference sequence). V lost 2 bases, J lost 4 bases, and 7 bases stayed unmatched. This CDR3 region has 14 residues.

V gene TRBV7-2 combines with J gene TRBJ1-5; D unclear. The CDR3 consists of 15 residues. The germline V gene has CDR1 SGHTA and CDR2 FQGNSA. V was pared by 5 bases and J by 0 bases, with 11 bases between. For the CDR3, the DNA is TGTGCCAGCAGCCTCAAGACATATAGCAATCAGCCCCAGCATTTT. This sequence encodes CASSLKTYSNQPQHF.

This clonotype was recorded a few times. CDR3 amino acids: CASSSPSGTKNIQYF. CDR3 DNA: TGTGCCAGCAGCTCGCCCTCGGGGACCAAAAACATTCAGTACTTC. This chain connects TRBV7-9 to TRBJ2-4, with D maybe TRBD2 (5 bases). CDR3 length: 15 amino acids. Germline V gives CDR1 SEHNR, CDR2 FQNEAQ (reference sequence). The ends were cut back, 4 bases at V and 2 bases at J, with 12 bases in the middle.

This clonotype was observed at least ten times. V and J are TRBV6-6 and TRBJ2-5, with 7 nucleotides matching TRBD1. CDR3 length equals 13 residues. V lost 5 bases to trimming and J lost 3 bases; unmatched junction nucleotides: 3. Per germline, CDR1 MNHNY and CDR2 SVGAGI (reference sequence). CDR3 residues: CASSGTDKETQYF. For the CDR3, the DNA is TGTGCCAGCAGTGGGACAGATAAAGAGACCCAGTACTTC.

V and J are TRBV15 and TRBJ1-3; D is ambiguous. Trimming pared 1 base from V and 4 bases from J, leaving 14 bases between. CDR3 size: 16 residues. CDR1 is LNHNV, CDR2 YYDKDF, per germline (reference sequence). In DNA form, the CDR3 reads TGTGCCACCAGCAGAGGGGCTGAAGGCTCGGGAAACACCATATATTTT. This encodes CATSRGAEGSGNTIYF.

V usage is TRBV10-3 and J usage is TRBJ2-7; the match to TRBD1 covers 9 bases. This CDR3 is 12 amino acids long. After removal of 9 bases from V and 4 bases from J, the junction contained 4 bases not matched to a gene. CDR1 and CDR2 from the germline V gene are ENHRY and SYGVKD. The DNA of the CDR3 is TGTGCCATTGACAGGGGGGAATACGAGCAGTACTTC. It is translated as CAIDRGEYEQYF.

This chain uses TRBV20-1 with TRBJ1-2; possible D gene TRBD1, 6 bases. Germline CDR1 and CDR2: DFQATT and SNEGSKA (reference sequence). The CDR3 consists of 14 residues. Trimming took 6 bases from V and 8 from J, leaving 22 bases between them. CDR3 sequence (DNA): TGCAGTGCCTACACTACACAGGGTTGCTGGGGCTACACCTTC. Translating it yields CSAYTTQGCWGYTF.

The V call is TRBV20-1, the J call TRBJ2-3; D remains unclear. V lost 3 bases, J lost 0 bases, and 13 bases lay in between. Germline values: CDR1 DFQATT, CDR2 SNEGSKA (reference sequence). CDR3 length: 15 amino acids. The CDR3 nucleotides read TGCAGTGCTAGGGCTCAAACCTCTAGCACAGATACGCAGTATTTT. Encoded protein: CSARAQTSSTDTQYF.

This clonotype was recorded a few times. The DNA for the CDR3 is TGTGCCAGCAGCAAGGACCGAGGGGTTGAAGCTTTCTTT. It encodes CASSKDRGVEAFF. The V gene is TRBV6-5, the J gene TRBJ1-1; perhaps TRBD1 as D (5 bases). CDR1 and CDR2 (germline): MNHEY, SVGAGI. V was pared by 6 bases and J by 7 bases, with 15 bases between. This CDR3 spans 13 amino acids.